One and the same sample provided the 32 T cell receptor beta chains below, sequenced in a study of glioma-infiltrating T cells after dendritic cell vaccination. The data were produced by immunoSEQ multiplex PCR, yet TCRdb's version contains in-frame clones alone and is incomplete. The sample has roughly 100,000 clones, nearly 90% seen once; the top ten hold approximately 2.7%. Time point meaning: after dendritic cell vaccination, including at tumor progression/relapse. Sample: blood, taken after dendritic cell vaccination. The receptors stem from a human donor with glioblastoma.

The chain links TRBV5-1 to TRBJ2-5; 9 positions match TRBD2. The CDR3 consists of 14 residues. Looked up from germline, CDR1 is SGHRS and CDR2 is YFSETQ. Trimming took 4 bases from V and 3 from J; bases not matched to a gene: 4. The CDR3 sequence: CASSPRTSEETQYF. CDR3 nucleotide sequence: TGCGCCAGCAGCCCCCGGACTAGCGAAGAGACCCAGTACTTC.

The V gene is TRBV5-4, the J gene TRBJ2-5, with D uncertain. This CDR3 is 14 amino acids long. The germline V gene encodes CDR1 SGHNT and CDR2 YYREEE (reference sequence). Trimming took 3 bases from V and 3 from J, leaving 12 bases between them. The CDR3 sequence: CASSSHKSEETQYF. The CDR3 region has the DNA TGTGCCAGCAGCTCACACAAATCAGAAGAGACCCAGTACTTC.

This sequence joins TRBV7-8 and TRBJ1-3; D uncertain. This CDR3 contains 16 residues. The V and J ends lost 3 bases and 3 bases respectively, with 15 bases between them. CDR1 and CDR2 from the germline V gene are SGHVS and FQNEAQ. CDR3 nucleotides: TGTGCCAGCAGCTTCTCCAATGTGAGGGATGGAAACACCATATATTTT. It specifies CASSFSNVRDGNTIYF.

V gene TRBV19 combines with J gene TRBJ2-5, with D maybe TRBD1 (6 bases). This CDR3 is built from 14 residues. The V gene lost 6 bases and the J gene lost 5 bases, with 16 bases spanning the gap. From germline, CDR1 is LNHDA and CDR2 SQIVND (reference sequence). The CDR3 region has the DNA TGTGCCAGTAGCCCCAGGGGTTCTTGGGAGACCCAGTACTTC. Translated: CASSPRGSWETQYF.

This chain uses TRBV2 with TRBJ2-7; tentatively, D is TRBD1 (6 bases). Trimming took 6 bases from V and 1 from J, leaving 13 bases between them. Germline CDR1 reads SNHLY; CDR2 reads FYNNEI. The CDR3 runs 14 residues. CDR3 nucleotides: TGTGCCAGCAGCACTGCCAGGGGATCCTACGAGCAGTACTTC. Its protein is CASSTARGSYEQYF.

This rearrangement joins TRBV4-1 to TRBJ1-1; perhaps TRBD1 as D (6 bases). CDR1 is MGHRA and CDR2 is YSYEKL in the germline V gene. The V end lost 3 bases, the J end lost 0 bases, and 17 bases lay between the germline ends. The CDR3 extends over 17 amino acids. CDR3 loop: CASSHQAGGRVNTEAFF. The CDR3 bases are TGCGCCAGCAGCCACCAGGCGGGGGGCAGGGTGAACACTGAAGCTTTCTTT.

Of note for this clone: The junction differs from germline at one of its ends, possibly a read error. This chain joins TRBV7-7 and TRBJ2-7; tentatively, D is TRBD1 (5 bases). This CDR3 contains 15 residues. Per the germline V gene, CDR1 is SSHAT and CDR2 is FNYEAQ (reference sequence). The CDR3: CASSLRQPWSYEQYF. In DNA form, the CDR3 reads TGTGCTAGCAGCTTACGACAGCCGTGGTCCTACGAGCAGTACTTC. Full variable domain (outside the CDR3, taken from reference TRBV7-7 and TRBJ2-7): GAGVSQSPRYKVTKRGQDVTLRCDPISSHATLYWYQQALGQGPEFLTYFNYEAQPDKSGLPSDRFSAERPEGSISTLTIQRTEQRDSAMYRCASSLRQPWSYEQYFGPGTRLTVT.

This sequence joins TRBV18 and TRBJ1-3; D is undetermined. Germline values: CDR1 KGHSH, CDR2 LQKENI. This CDR3 has 14 residues. V was trimmed by 0 bases and J by 4 bases, leaving 7 bases between them. The CDR3 loop reads CASSPPSIGNTIYF. As DNA, the CDR3 is TGTGCCAGCTCACCACCGTCAATCGGAAACACCATATATTTT. Drawing the rest from reference TRBV18 and TRBJ1-3, the complete variable domain is NAGVMQNPRHLVRRRGQEARLRCSPMKGHSHVYWYRQLPEEGLKFMVYLQKENIIDESGMPKERFSAEFPKEGPSILRIQQVVRGDSAAYFCASSPPSIGNTIYFGEGSWLTVV.

The rearrangement links TRBV10-3 to TRBJ1-3, with a weak D call TRBD1 (5 bases). V lost 2 bases to trimming and J lost 0 bases, with 11 bases between them. The CDR3 contains 16 residues. Germline V gene sequence: CDR1 ENHRY, CDR2 SYGVKD. CDR3 residues: CAISEAGRTSGNTIYF. In nucleotides, the CDR3 is TGTGCCATCAGTGAGGCGGGACGGACCTCTGGAAACACCATATATTTT.

This clone was observed a handful of times. The chain carries TRBV10-3 and TRBJ1-5; perhaps TRBD1 as D (6 bases). CDR3 length equals 13 residues. Germline CDR1 reads ENHRY; CDR2 reads SYGVKD. Trimming left V 9 bases short and J 5 bases short, with 14 bases between. CDR3 bases: TGTGCCATTCGGGACACCAATTATCAGCCCCAGCATTTT. It specifies CAIRDTNYQPQHF.

The rearrangement links TRBV19 to TRBJ2-2; D may be TRBD1 (6 bases). The CDR3 runs 15 residues. From germline, CDR1 is LNHDA and CDR2 SQIVND (reference sequence). The ends were cut back, 4 bases at V and 5 bases at J, with 14 bases in the middle. The CDR3 here is CASSTLQGGTGELFF. The DNA for the CDR3 is TGTGCCAGTAGTACGTTACAGGGCGGAACCGGGGAGCTGTTTTTT.

The V call is TRBV10-2, the J call TRBJ1-5; 8 bases align to TRBD1. Germline CDR1 and CDR2: WSHSY and SAAADI. CDR3 length equals 13 residues. V dropped 8 bases and J dropped 7; count of bases not matched to a gene: 7. The CDR3 coding sequence is TGCGCCAGCTCCGGACAGGGCGGCCAGCCCCAGCATTTT. It encodes CASSGQGGQPQHF.

This clone was picked up one time. The rearrangement uses TRBV29-1 and TRBJ2-1; D is undetermined. This CDR3 spans 11 amino acids. Trimming took 3 bases from V and 4 from J, leaving 4 bases between them. Looked up from germline, CDR1 is SQVTM and CDR2 is ANQGSEA. The CDR3 DNA is TGCAGCGTTGAGCTATACAATGAGCAGTTCTTC. Its protein product is CSVELYNEQFF.

CDR3 sequence reads: CASRSDPTAGQETQYF. CDR3 sequence (DNA): TGTGCCAGCAGATCAGACCCTACAGCGGGGCAAGAGACCCAGTACTTC. The rearrangement links TRBV5-4 to TRBJ2-5, with 7 bases fitting TRBD2. V dropped 5 bases and J dropped 2; count of bases not matched to a gene: 12. Germline lookup yields CDR1 SGHNT and CDR2 YYREEE (reference sequence). This CDR3 comprises 16 residues.

This clone was found a few times. DNA for the CDR3: TGTGCCAGCTCAGGCAGGGGAGAGACCCAGTACTTC. As protein: CASSGRGETQYF. The chain couples TRBV18 to TRBJ2-5; tentative D call: TRBD1 (6 bases). The CDR3 runs 12 residues. CDR1 and CDR2 (germline): KGHSH, LQKENI. The V and J ends lost 5 bases and 4 bases respectively, with 8 bases between them.

The V gene is TRBV7-3, the J gene TRBJ2-1; possibly TRBD1 for D (6 bases). Trimming took 1 base from V and 5 from J, leaving 6 bases between them. This CDR3 is 13 amino acids long. Germline V gene data show CDR1 as SGHTA and CDR2 as FQGTGA. CDR3 in amino acids: CASSLNRDNEQFF. As DNA, the CDR3 is TGTGCCAGCAGCTTAAACAGGGACAATGAGCAGTTCTTC.

The genes are TRBV4-1 and TRBJ2-5; 13 bases map to TRBD2. V gave up 0 bases and J gave up 4 bases; unmatched junction bases: 5. CDR3 size: 17 residues. Germline CDR1 and CDR2: MGHRA and YSYEKL. The CDR3 loop is CASSQETSGRAGETQYF. For the CDR3, the DNA is TGCGCCAGCAGCCAAGAAACTAGCGGGAGGGCCGGAGAGACCCAGTACTTC.

V is TRBV11-1 and J is TRBJ2-3, with D hard to call. Germline values: CDR1 SGHAT, CDR2 FQDESV (reference sequence). The CDR3 length is 11 residues. V was trimmed by 2 bases and J by 6 bases, leaving 3 bases between them. The CDR3 coding sequence is TGTGCCAGCAGCTTACTGGATACGCAGTATTTT. This sequence encodes CASSLLDTQYF.

This chain links TRBV12-5 with TRBJ1-5, with TRBD1 matching over 7 bases. The CDR3 sequence is 18 residues long. Germline CDR1 and CDR2: LGHNT and FRNRAP. The J segment lost 0 bases and the V segment lost 0 bases, leaving 8 bases of the junction unmatched. The CDR3 bases are TGTGCTAGTGGTTTGGTAGGGACAGTCCTATATAGCAATCAGCCCCAGCATTTT. This gives the protein CASGLVGTVLYSNQPQHF.

The chain joins TRBV23-1 to TRBJ2-7, with 9 bases matching TRBD1. TRBV23-1 is an ORF for which the function is uncertain. With 3 bases clipped from V and 1 base from J, the junction kept 4 bases outside the gene matches. This CDR3 is 15 amino acids long. This chain's CDR3 is CASSQWTGESYEQYF. The CDR3, as DNA: TGCGCCAGCAGTCAGTGGACAGGGGAGTCCTACGAGCAGTACTTC.

This chain connects TRBV28 to TRBJ1-4; D gene unclear. The CDR3 spans 15 residues. V was pared by 6 bases and J by 3 bases, with 14 bases between. Per the germline V gene, CDR1 is MDHEN and CDR2 is SYDVKM. CDR3 residues: CASRTGREANEKLFF. The CDR3 nucleotides read TGTGCCAGCAGAACTGGGAGGGAAGCTAATGAAAAACTGTTTTTT.

V is TRBV5-1 and J is TRBJ2-1; 9 nucleotides line up with TRBD2. J gave up 0 bases and V 4 bases, and 11 bases lay outside the gene matches. The CDR3 spans 18 residues. CDR1 and CDR2 from the germline V gene are SGHRS and YFSETQ. In nucleotides, the CDR3 is TGCGCCAGCAGCGCCCGGGGCGGGAGGGGAAGCTCCTACAATGAGCAGTTCTTC. Protein: CASSARGGRGSSYNEQFF.

This clone occurred once. The J gene is TRBJ1-5, the V gene TRBV6-1; D unresolved. V shed 2 bases and J shed 0 bases, with 14 bases lying between them. The CDR3 loop spans 17 amino acids. Germline V CDR1 and CDR2: MNHNS, SASEGT. CDR3 coding DNA: TGTGCCAGCAGTGAAATAAGGCAGGTCAATAGCAATCAGCCCCAGCATTTT. Translation: CASSEIRQVNSNQPQHF.

The chain links TRBV28 to TRBJ2-1; tentative D call: TRBD2 (6 bases). V dropped 7 bases and J dropped 7 bases, with 20 bases sitting between them. CDR3 length: 15 amino acids. From germline, CDR1 is MDHEN and CDR2 SYDVKM. This CDR3 reads CASMGGAPLRNEQFF. As DNA, the CDR3 is TGTGCCAGCATGGGCGGGGCCCCACTTAGGAATGAGCAGTTCTTC.

The chain uses TRBV9 and TRBJ1-5; a possible D gene is TRBD1 (6 bases). CDR3 length: 13 residues. Trimming took 0 bases from V and 6 from J, leaving 7 bases between them. From germline, CDR1 is SGDLS and CDR2 YYNGEE. The CDR3 DNA is TGTGCCAGCAGCGTAGGAGGGGGTCAGCCCCAGCATTTT. Translated, it gives CASSVGGGQPQHF.

CDR3 residues: CASSESRDRAVWDEKLFF. The CDR3 bases are TGTGCCAGCAGTGAATCTCGGGACAGGGCGGTTTGGGATGAAAAACTGTTTTTT. The V call is TRBV6-1, the J call TRBJ1-4; TRBD1 agrees at 9 bases. V shed 2 bases, J shed 6 bases, and the junction held 13 bases outside the gene matches. Germline CDR1 reads MNHNS; CDR2 reads SASEGT. The CDR3 spans 18 residues.

As concerns this clone: This same CDR3 is encoded by further DNA sequences in the sample. The chain has TRBV18 and TRBJ1-1; D gene ambiguous. This CDR3 comprises 13 residues. CDR1 and CDR2 from the germline V gene are KGHSH and LQKENI. V lost 3 bases, J lost 1 base, and 6 bases lay in between. The CDR3 region is CASSPSGNTEAFF. The DNA of the CDR3 is TGTGCCAGCTCACCTTCAGGGAACACTGAAGCTTTCTTT.

The chain joins TRBV5-1 to TRBJ2-3; TRBD2 agrees at 12 bases. The CDR3 totals 16 residues. Looked up from germline, CDR1 is SGHRS and CDR2 is YFSETQ. V was clipped by 3 bases and J by 0 bases; unmatched bases: 2. In DNA form, the CDR3 reads TGCGCCAGCAGCTCCGGACTAGCGGGGAGCACAGATACGCAGTATTTT. It translates to CASSSGLAGSTDTQYF.

The rearrangement uses TRBV7-9 and TRBJ2-2; 11 bases match TRBD2. V lost 4 bases to trimming and J lost 0 bases; unmatched junction nucleotides: 7. This CDR3 is 18 amino acids long. Germline CDR1 and CDR2: SEHNR and FQNEAQ (reference sequence). The CDR3 coding sequence is TGTGCCAGCAGCTCGACGACTAGCGGGATAGCGAACACCGGGGAGCTGTTTTTT. This gives the protein CASSSTTSGIANTGELFF. The full variable domain, completed using reference TRBV7-9 and TRBJ2-2, is DTGVSQNPRHKITKRGQNVTFRCDPISEHNRLYWYRQTLGQGPEFLTYFQNEAQLEKSRLLSDRFSAERPKGSFSTLEIQRTEQGDSAMYLCASSSTTSGIANTGELFFGEGSRLTVL.

V gene TRBV19 combines with J gene TRBJ1-6; no firm D call. V was trimmed by 5 bases and J by 0 bases, leaving 14 bases between them. CDR1 is LNHDA, CDR2 SQIVND, per germline (reference sequence). This CDR3 comprises 17 residues. CDR3 sequence: CASSSTAGSSYNSPLHF. The CDR3 DNA reads as TGTGCCAGTAGTTCCACCGCAGGAAGCTCCTATAATTCACCCCTCCACTTT.

J is TRBJ2-3 and V is TRBV4-1; D perhaps matches TRBD2 (5 bases). The CDR3 is 16 amino acids. CDR1 and CDR2 from the germline V gene are MGHRA and YSYEKL. The germline V and J ends were trimmed by 1 base and 2 bases, with 13 bases remaining between them. The CDR3 DNA follows: TGCGCCAGCAGCCAAGGGTACTTCCGGGACACAGATACGCAGTATTTT. This sequence encodes CASSQGYFRDTDTQYF.

This clone was observed a handful of times. The chain combines TRBV14 with TRBJ1-2, with a weak D call TRBD1 (5 bases). CDR3 length: 13 amino acids. Germline V gene sequence: CDR1 SGHDN, CDR2 FVKESK. V was shortened by 5 bases and J by 4 bases, with 11 bases between the two germline ends. In DNA form, the CDR3 reads TGTGCCAGCAGCTGGGACTCCTTCTATGGCTACACCTTC. Protein sequence: CASSWDSFYGYTF.